Included here is one T cell receptor beta chain sequence, with context. Its specificity is unknown. The entry originates in a study of cytomegalovirus exposure and HLA in healthy donors. Background on the study: A later analysis reported the same platform for the 100 to 150 validation repertoires and the roughly 670 first-cohort repertoires. Findings of the study overall: Reports credit the classifier with highly specific, highly sensitive diagnosis of cytomegalovirus status. Rare TCR sequences predominated, though certain public TCRs were found in many donors. It was 160 or so TCR beta chains that were listed as cytomegalovirus-associated.

Deletions cut 7 bases from V and 4 bases from J, with 13 bases between. The CDR3 contains 13 residues. Germline CDR1 and CDR2: SNHLY and FYNNEI. Profiled with immunoSEQ multiplex PCR; TCRdb holds only in-frame clones, not every one. The repertoire has under 400,000 clones, more than 80% of them found once; the top ten carry over 0.75%. This receptor was identified in a woman between 18 and 29 years old in good health and CMV-seronegative. Specimen: PBMCs. The chain is built from TRBV2 and TRBJ1-2, with a tentative D call TRBD1 (5 bases). The CDR3 DNA follows: TGTGCCAGCACTCAGGGTGGAAGCTATGGCTACACCTTC. Translating it yields CASTQGGSYGYTF.